This T cell receptor beta chain was sequenced for a study of blood T cells in healthy people across ages. Concerning this clonotype itself: The antigen remains unidentified.

V gave up 0 bases and J gave up 2 bases; unmatched junction bases: 1. The germline V gene encodes CDR1 LGHNA and CDR2 YNFKEQ. There are 15 residues in the CDR3. Primed by a sample-barcoded 5' primer and a J-beta primer mix, a second PCR proceeded for 7 to 11 cycles. All cDNA molecules were each tagged by a template-switch adaptor with 12 random nucleotides. MiXCR was run by TCRdb on the 5' RACE reads, yielding one entry per CDR3 protein. In the table there are about 640,000 distinct CDR3 sequences, 58% of which are singletons. Study outcomes and limitations: Diversity figures based on one million T cells were deemed too low.

Each individual donor underwent a draw of ten milliliters of peripheral blood. The source material was blood. The sequence derives from a man aged 60-69 years in good health. The chain links TRBV4-2 to TRBJ1-2, with 9 bases fitting TRBD1. In nucleotides, the CDR3 is TGTGCCAGCAGCCAAGAAGGGACAGGGAACTATGGCTACACCTTC. Its protein is CASSQEGTGNYGYTF.